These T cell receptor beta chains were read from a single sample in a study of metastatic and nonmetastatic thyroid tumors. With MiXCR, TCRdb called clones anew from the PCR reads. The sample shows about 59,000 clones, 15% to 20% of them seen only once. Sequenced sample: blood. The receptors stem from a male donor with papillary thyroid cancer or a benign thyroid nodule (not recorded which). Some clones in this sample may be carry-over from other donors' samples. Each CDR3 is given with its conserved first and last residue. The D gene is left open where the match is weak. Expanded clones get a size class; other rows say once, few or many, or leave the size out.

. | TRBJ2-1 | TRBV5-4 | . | CASSLDSNEQFF | TGTGCCAGCAGCCTAGACAGTAATGAGCAGTTCTTC
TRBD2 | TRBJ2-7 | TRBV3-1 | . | CASSQWDYSYEQYF | TGTGCCAGCAGCCAATGGGACTACTCCTACGAGCAGTACTTC
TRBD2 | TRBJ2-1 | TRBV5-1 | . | CASSSGTSGFYEQFF | TGCGCCAGCAGTTCCGGGACTAGCGGGTTCTATGAGCAGTTCTTC
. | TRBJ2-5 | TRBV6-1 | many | CASSPLGVRVQETQYF | TGTGCCAGCAGTCCTCTCGGGGTTCGCGTCCAAGAGACCCAGTACTTC
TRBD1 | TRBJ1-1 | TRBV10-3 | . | CAIKQGARTEAFF | TGTGCCATCAAGCAGGGGGCGCGAACTGAAGCTTTCTTT
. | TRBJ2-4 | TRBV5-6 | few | CASSLGGKLAKNIQYF | TGTGCCAGCAGCTTGGGGGGAAAACTAGCCAAAAACATTCAGTACTTC
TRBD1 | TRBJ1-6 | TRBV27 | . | CSSSDGQGWNSPLHF | TGTTCCAGCAGTGACGGACAGGGGTGGAATTCACCCCTCCACTTT
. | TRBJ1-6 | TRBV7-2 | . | CASSYRSSNSPLHF | TGTGCCAGCAGTTACAGAAGTTCGAATTCACCCCTCCACTTT
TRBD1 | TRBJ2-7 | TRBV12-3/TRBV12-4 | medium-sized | CASSLGQFYEQYF | TGTGCCAGCAGTTTGGGACAGTTCTACGAGCAGTACTTC
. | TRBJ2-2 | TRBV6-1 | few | CASSGYIPAWDTGELFF | TGTGCCAGCAGTGGATACATCCCGGCGTGGGACACCGGGGAGCTGTTTTTT
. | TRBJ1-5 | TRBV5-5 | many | CASSSGAINSNQPQHF | TGTGCCAGCAGCTCAGGGGCGATTAATAGCAATCAGCCCCAGCATTTT
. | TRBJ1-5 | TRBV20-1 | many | CSAPPDKGEVQPQHF | TGCAGTGCTCCTCCGGACAAGGGGGAGGTTCAGCCCCAGCATTTT
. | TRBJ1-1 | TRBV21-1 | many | CANSPSFVLFDRGDTEAFF | TGTGCCAACAGCCCCAGCTTTGTGCTCTTCGACAGGGGAGACACTGAAGCTTTCTTT
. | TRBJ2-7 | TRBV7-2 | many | CASSFVGQGIYEQYF | TGTGCCAGCAGCTTTGTCGGGCAGGGGATCTACGAGCAGTACTTC
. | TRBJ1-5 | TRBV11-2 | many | CASGFGMDGDNQPQHF | TGTGCCAGCGGATTCGGGATGGACGGGGACAATCAGCCCCAGCATTTT
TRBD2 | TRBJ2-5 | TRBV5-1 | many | CASSYRLAGAQETQYF | TGCGCCAGCAGCTACCGACTAGCGGGAGCTCAAGAGACCCAGTACTTC
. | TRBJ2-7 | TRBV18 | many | CASSPLPGHRSYEQYF | TGTGCCAGCTCCCCTCTCCCCGGGCATCGTTCCTACGAGCAGTACTTC
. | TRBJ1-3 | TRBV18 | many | CASSPGTSGNTIYF | TGTGCCAGCTCACCCGGGACATCGGGAAACACCATATATTTT
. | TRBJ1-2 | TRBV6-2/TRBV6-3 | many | CASSYPTAYGYTF | TGTGCCAGCAGTTACCCGACAGCCTATGGCTACACCTTC
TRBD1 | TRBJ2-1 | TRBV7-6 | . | CASSSRTGNYNEQFF | TGTGCCAGCAGCTCTCGGACAGGAAACTACAATGAGCAGTTCTTC
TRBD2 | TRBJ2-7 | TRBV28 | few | CASSLSSASGTYYQYF | TGTGCCAGCAGTTTATCCTCCGCTAGCGGGACCTACTATCAGTACTTC
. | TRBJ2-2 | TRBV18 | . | CASSASTVASTGELFF | TGTGCCAGCTCAGCCAGTACGGTAGCCAGCACCGGGGAGCTGTTTTTT
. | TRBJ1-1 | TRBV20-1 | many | CSAQDDRAFF | TGCAGTGCTCAGGACGATCGTGCTTTCTTT
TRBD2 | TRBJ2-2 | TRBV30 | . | CAWSVWDSGGSGELFF | TGTGCCTGGAGTGTATGGGACTCGGGGGGGTCGGGGGAGCTGTTTTTT
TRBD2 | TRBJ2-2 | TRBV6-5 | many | CASPPGRAGGTNTGELFF | TGTGCCAGCCCTCCCGGGCGGGCGGGGGGCACGAACACCGGGGAGCTGTTTTTT
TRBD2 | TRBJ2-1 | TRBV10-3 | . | CAISDLSGGGTTYNEQFF | TGTGCCATCAGTGATCTCTCGGGGGGGGGGACAACCTACAATGAGCAGTTCTTC
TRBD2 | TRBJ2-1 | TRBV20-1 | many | CSAGPGLGNEQFF | TGCAGTGCTGGACCGGGACTAGGTAACGAGCAGTTCTTC
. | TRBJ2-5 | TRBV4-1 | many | CASRDIGGSGQETQYF | TGTGCCAGCAGAGATATCGGAGGTAGTGGGCAAGAGACCCAGTACTTC
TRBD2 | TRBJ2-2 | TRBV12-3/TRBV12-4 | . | CASSWTSAGVRTGELFF | TGTGCCAGCAGTTGGACTTCAGCGGGAGTCCGTACCGGGGAGCTGTTTTTT
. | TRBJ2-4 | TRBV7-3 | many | CASSASAGPENIQYF | TGTGCCAGCAGCGCTTCGGCGGGACCGGAAAACATTCAGTACTTC
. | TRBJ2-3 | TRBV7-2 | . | CASSDGGLTDTQYF | TGTGCCAGCAGTGATGGAGGTCTCACAGATACGCAGTATTTT
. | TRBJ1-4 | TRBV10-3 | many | CAISGTAKNGEKLFF | TGTGCCATCAGTGGCACCGCTAAAAACGGGGAAAAACTGTTTTTT
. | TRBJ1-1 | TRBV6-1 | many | CASSEDRGAGAVDTEAFF | TGTGCCAGCAGTGAAGATCGCGGGGCGGGGGCAGTTGACACTGAAGCTTTCTTT
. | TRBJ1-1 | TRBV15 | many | CATSSGTKNTEAFF | TGTGCCACCAGCAGTGGGACGAAGAACACTGAAGCTTTCTTT
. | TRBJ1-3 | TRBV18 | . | CASSPIQGSGNTIYF | TGTGCCAGCTCACCCATACAGGGTTCTGGAAACACCATATATTTT
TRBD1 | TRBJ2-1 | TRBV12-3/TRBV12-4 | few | CASSRDRESQFF | TGTGCAAGCAGCCGGGACAGGGAATCCCAGTTCTTC
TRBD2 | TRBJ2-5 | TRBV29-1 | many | CSVSRGGRRETQYF | TGCAGCGTTTCCCGCGGGGGGAGGAGAGAGACCCAGTACTTC
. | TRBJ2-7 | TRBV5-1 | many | CASSLRQGPSYEQYF | TGCGCCAGCAGCTTGAGGCAGGGCCCTTCCTACGAGCAGTACTTC
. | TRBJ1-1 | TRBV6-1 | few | CVSSVFAPNTEVFF | TGTGTCAGCAGTGTGTTTGCTCCGAACACTGAAGTTTTCTTT
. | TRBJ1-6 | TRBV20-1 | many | CSASYNYYNSPLHF | TGCAGTGCTAGCTATAATTACTATAATTCACCCCTCCACTTT
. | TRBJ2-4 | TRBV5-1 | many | CASSPGQAKNIQYF | TGCGCCAGCAGCCCAGGACAAGCCAAAAACATTCAGTACTTC
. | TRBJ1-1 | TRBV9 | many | CASSLGRDGNTEAFF | TGTGCCAGCAGCCTAGGGAGGGATGGGAACACTGAAGCTTTCTTT
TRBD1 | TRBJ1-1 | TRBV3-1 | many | CASSPRDRGNTEAFF | TGTGCCAGCAGCCCTCGGGACAGGGGGAACACTGAAGCTTTCTTT
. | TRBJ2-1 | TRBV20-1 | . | CSARLRDRSSSGVLNEQFF | TGCAGTGCTAGATTACGGGACAGGTCCTCTAGCGGGGTACTTAATGAGCAATTCTTC
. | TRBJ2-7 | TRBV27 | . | CASSPDRANSYEQYF | TGTGCCAGCAGTCCCGATCGGGCTAACTCCTACGAGCAGTACTTC
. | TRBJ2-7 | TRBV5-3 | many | CATRSGTTSYEQYF | TGTGCCACAAGATCCGGGACAACCAGCTACGAGCAGTACTTC
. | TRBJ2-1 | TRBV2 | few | CASSEAQNGSSYNEQFF | TGTGCCAGCAGTGAAGCGCAGAATGGGAGCTCCTACAATGAGCAGTTCTTC
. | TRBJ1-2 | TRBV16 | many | CASSQSGGYTF | TGTGCCAGCAGCCAATCGGGTGGCTACACCTTC